Each of the 21 T cell receptor beta chains below was sequenced from the same sample in a study of T cell changes during pregnancy in multiple sclerosis. TCRdb keeps only in-frame clones here, not all; method: immunoSEQ multiplex PCR. The sample carries around 56,000 clones, about 85% recorded once. Source: CD4+ T cells from peripheral blood mononuclear cells, taken in the third trimester of pregnancy. The origin of the receptors is a female donor with multiple sclerosis, enrolled in a pregnancy study.

J is TRBJ1-2 and V is TRBV2; perhaps TRBD1 as D (5 bases). V gave up 1 base and J gave up 7 bases, with 10 bases separating them. The CDR3 is 13 amino acids. The germline CDR1 and CDR2 sequences are SNHLY and FYNNEI. The CDR3 DNA reads TGTGCCAGCAGTGAAGGGGTGGGGCTTGGCTACACCTTC. This sequence encodes CASSEGVGLGYTF.

The chain carries TRBV6-5 and TRBJ1-4; D gene uncertain. CDR1 is MNHEY and CDR2 is SVGAGI in the germline V gene. CDR3 size: 13 residues. V gave up 2 bases and J gave up 7 bases, with 8 bases separating them. The CDR3 nucleotides are TGTGCCAGCAGTTACGGTGGAGCTGAAAAACTGTTTTTT. Translating it yields CASSYGGAEKLFF.

The chain carries TRBV11-1 and TRBJ2-1; TRBD2 might be the D (5 bases). V was clipped by 3 bases and J by 2 bases, with 8 bases between them. This CDR3 has 14 residues. From germline, CDR1 is SGHAT and CDR2 FQDESV (reference sequence). CDR3 nucleotide sequence: TGTGCCAGCAGCTTCATCGGGACCTACAATGAGCAGTTCTTC. It codes for CASSFIGTYNEQFF.

The chain links TRBV11-3 to TRBJ1-1; no clear D gene. The ends were cut back, 1 base at V and 6 bases at J, with 15 bases in the middle. The CDR3 covers 15 residues. Germline CDR1 reads SGHNT; CDR2 reads YENEEA. CDR3 nucleotide sequence: TGTGCCAGCAGCTTAGGGCTAGCGGACGGTGCTGAAGCTTTCTTT. Amino acid sequence: CASSLGLADGAEAFF. The full variable domain, rest sourced from reference TRBV11-3 and TRBJ1-1, is EAGVVQSPRYKIIEKKQPVAFWCNPISGHNTLYWYLQNLGQGPELLIRYENEEAVDDSQLPKDRFSAERLKGVDSTLKIQPAELGDSAVYLCASSLGLADGAEAFFGQGTRLTVV.

This clone was recorded only once. The V and J genes are TRBV6-6 and TRBJ1-5, with 8 bases fitting TRBD1. Germline CDR1 and CDR2: MNHNY and SVGAGI (reference sequence). The CDR3 runs 14 residues. V shed 6 bases and J 0 bases; nucleotides not matched to a gene: 1. This CDR3 reads CASRDRVSNQPQHF. The CDR3 DNA reads as TGTGCCAGCAGGGACAGGGTTAGCAATCAGCCCCAGCATTTT.

V is TRBV23-1 and J is TRBJ2-7; tentatively, D is TRBD2 (5 bases). TRBV23-1 is an open reading frame whose function is uncertain. V was pared by 0 bases and J by 5 bases, with 17 bases between. The CDR3 has 16 residues. The CDR3 sequence is CASSQSWGEPFDEQYF. In DNA, the CDR3 is TGCGCCAGCAGTCAATCTTGGGGAGAGCCCTTCGACGAGCAGTACTTC.

This clone was seen only once. J is TRBJ2-7 and V is TRBV5-1; 12 bases align to TRBD2. V shed 4 bases and J 0 bases; nucleotides not matched to a gene: 5. There are 16 residues in the CDR3. From germline, CDR1 is SGHRS and CDR2 YFSETQ. The CDR3 DNA sequence: TGCGCCAGCAGCGGGGGGACTAGCGGGCTCTCCTACGAGCAGTACTTC. Protein product: CASSGGTSGLSYEQYF.

The rearrangement joins TRBV2 to TRBJ2-7, with 7 bases aligning to TRBD1. This CDR3 has 14 residues. Germline V CDR1 and CDR2: SNHLY, FYNNEI. The J segment lost 1 base and the V segment lost 5 bases, leaving 5 bases of the junction unmatched. The CDR3 loop reads CASSSQGSSYEQYF. Written as DNA, the CDR3 is TGTGCCAGCAGTTCACAGGGGAGTTCCTACGAGCAGTACTTC. Combining the CDR3 with reference TRBV2 and TRBJ2-7 gives the whole variable domain EPEVTQTPSHQVTQMGQEVILRCVPISNHLYFYWYRQILGQKVEFLVSFYNNEISEKSEIFDDQFSVERPDGSNFTLKIRSTKLEDSAMYFCASSSQGSSYEQYFGPGTRLTVT.

The J gene is TRBJ2-3, the V gene TRBV10-2, with 10 nucleotides matching TRBD2. Looked up from germline, CDR1 is WSHSY and CDR2 is SAAADI. After removal of 2 bases from V and 6 bases from J, the junction contained 8 bases not matched to a gene. This CDR3 has 16 residues. CDR3 nucleotides: TGCGCCAGCAGTGAGACTAGCGGGACGGGTGGGGATACGCAGTATTTT. Its translation is CASSETSGTGGDTQYF.

V and J are TRBV5-6 and TRBJ1-4, with 7 bases aligning to TRBD1. Trimming took 3 bases from V and 6 from J; bases not matched to a gene: 2. The CDR3 is 13 amino acids. Per the germline V gene, CDR1 is SGHDT and CDR2 is YYEEEE. This CDR3 is CASSYGTDEKLFF. In DNA form, the CDR3 reads TGTGCCAGCAGCTACGGGACAGATGAAAAACTGTTTTTT.

The chain carries TRBV6-1 and TRBJ1-1; TRBD1 matches at 7 bases. V was clipped by 6 bases and J by 6 bases; unmatched bases: 7. This CDR3 contains 13 residues. In germline, CDR1 is MNHNS, CDR2 SASEGT. CDR3 DNA: TGTGCCAGCAGCCGACAGGGCCCATCTGAAGCTTTCTTT. This encodes CASSRQGPSEAFF.

V usage is TRBV5-1 and J usage is TRBJ2-5, with D perhaps matching TRBD2 (5 bases). Trimming removed 5 bases from V and 1 base from J, with 12 bases in between. The V gene's germline CDR1 is SGHRS and CDR2 YFSETQ. The length of the CDR3 is 14 residues. The CDR3 DNA reads TGCGCCAGCAGTGGACTGGAGACCCAAGAGACCCAGTACTTC. Translation: CASSGLETQETQYF.

This chain uses TRBV7-2 with TRBJ2-2, with unresolved D. V was trimmed by 3 bases and J by 4 bases, leaving 9 bases between them. CDR1 is SGHTA and CDR2 is FQGNSA in the germline V gene. The CDR3 extends over 14 amino acids. CDR3 protein: CASSLAVSTGELFF. The CDR3 DNA reads TGTGCCAGCAGCTTGGCAGTTTCCACCGGGGAGCTGTTTTTT.

The chain uses TRBV25-1 and TRBJ2-3; no clear D gene. Germline CDR1 is MGHDK and CDR2 is SYGVNS. Trimming cost V 1 base and J 3 bases, with 11 bases left between them. This CDR3 has 15 amino acids. The CDR3 bases are TGTGCCAGCAGTGAATGGCGGAGTGAGACAGATACGCAGTATTTT. It specifies CASSEWRSETDTQYF.

This chain links TRBV18 with TRBJ1-4; 12 positions match TRBD1. Trimming took 2 bases from V and 2 from J; bases not matched to a gene: 6. The CDR3 loop spans 18 amino acids. CDR1 and CDR2 from the germline V gene are KGHSH and LQKENI. The CDR3: CASSPSRGQGATNEKLFF. The CDR3 nucleotides read TGTGCCAGCTCACCATCGAGGGGACAGGGGGCGACTAATGAAAAACTGTTTTTT.

This clone was detected a few times. The chain carries TRBV7-9 and TRBJ1-1; D is perhaps TRBD1 (6 bases). Per the germline V gene, CDR1 is SEHNR and CDR2 is FQNEAQ (reference sequence). CDR3 length: 17 amino acids. Between the trimmed V and J ends, which lost 5 bases and 0 bases, there was a span of 19 bases. CDR3 residues: CASSPEWGGHLNTEAFF. DNA of the CDR3: TGTGCCAGCAGCCCCGAATGGGGGGGACACCTGAACACTGAAGCTTTCTTT.

The chain employs TRBV13 and TRBJ2-1; no firm D call. Germline-derived CDR1 and CDR2 are PRHDT and FYEKMQ (reference sequence). The CDR3 extends over 13 amino acids. V lost 4 bases and J 4 bases, leaving 8 bases between the germline ends. The CDR3 spells CASSYRPYNEQFF. CDR3 nucleotide sequence: TGTGCCAGCAGCTATCGTCCGTACAATGAGCAGTTCTTC. The full variable domain, rest sourced from reference TRBV13 and TRBJ2-1, is AAGVIQSPRHLIKEKRETATLKCYPIPRHDTVYWYQQGPGQDPQFLISFYEKMQSDKGSIPDRFSAQQFSDYHSELNMSSLELGDSALYFCASSYRPYNEQFFGPGTRLTVL.

The gene calls are TRBV6-5 and TRBJ1-2; D gene unclear. Germline V gives CDR1 MNHEY, CDR2 SVGAGI. This CDR3 has 16 amino acids. Deletions cut 2 bases from V and 4 bases from J, with 17 bases between. The CDR3 sequence: CASSYGLQGRPYGYTF. In DNA, the CDR3 is TGTGCCAGCAGTTACGGGCTTCAAGGGAGGCCCTATGGCTACACCTTC.

This clone was observed a single time. The genes are TRBV5-1 and TRBJ2-3, with no clear D. Trimming removed 5 bases at V and 4 bases at J, with 14 bases between. CDR1 is SGHRS and CDR2 is YFSETQ in the germline V gene. The CDR3 loop spans 14 amino acids. CDR3 region: CASSFRGWADTQYF. The CDR3 DNA sequence: TGCGCCAGCAGTTTTCGCGGATGGGCAGATACGCAGTATTTT.

The chain combines TRBV6-5 with TRBJ1-6; D not resolved. The germline V gene encodes CDR1 MNHEY and CDR2 SVGAGI. V lost 4 bases and J lost 6, with 13 bases in between. This CDR3 is 15 amino acids long. CDR3 DNA sequence: TGTGCCAGCAGTTTGGGAGGGTTAGGTAATTCACCCCTCCACTTT. It codes for CASSLGGLGNSPLHF.

The genes are TRBV27 and TRBJ1-1, with D perhaps matching TRBD1 (5 bases). The germline V and J ends were trimmed by 3 bases and 3 bases, with 26 bases remaining between them. Per germline, CDR1 MNHEY and CDR2 SMNVEV (reference sequence). The CDR3 has 19 residues. In DNA, the CDR3 is TGTGCCAGCAGTTTGGAATGGTTTGGGGGGGGGACCGAGTACACTGAAGCTTTCTTT. It is translated as CASSLEWFGGGTEYTEAFF.